The 28 T cell receptor beta chains below come from one sample, sequenced in a study of blood T cell repertoires in COVID-19. Clones were read by immunoSEQ multiplex PCR, and TCRdb kept only the in-frame ones, dropping some. The sample holds 70,000 or so clones, 78% seen once. Sequenced input: peripheral blood. The receptors were gathered from a human donor in a cohort sampled during active COVID-19.

The chain recombines TRBV28 with TRBJ2-1; 8 nucleotides match TRBD2. The CDR3 is 16 residues long. The germline V gene has CDR1 MDHEN and CDR2 SYDVKM. V lost 5 bases to trimming and J lost 4 bases; unmatched junction nucleotides: 10. The CDR3 sequence is CASSPLLAGIYNEQFF. The CDR3 nucleotides are TGTGCCAGCAGTCCCCTTCTAGCGGGCATATACAATGAGCAGTTCTTC.

V usage is TRBV7-2 and J usage is TRBJ2-5; D may be TRBD2 (6 bases). The ends were cut back, 5 bases at V and 5 bases at J, with 18 bases in the middle. The CDR3 has 15 residues. Germline loops: CDR1 SGHTA, CDR2 FQGNSA. The CDR3: CASSTRLGMRETQYF. The CDR3 nucleotides are TGTGCCAGCAGCACCCGACTAGGGATGCGGGAGACCCAGTACTTC.

The genes are TRBV5-4 and TRBJ2-6; possible D gene TRBD2, 5 bases. The V end was cut by 4 bases, the J end by 0 bases, with 8 bases between. The CDR3 has 15 amino acids. Germline V gene lookup returns CDR1 SGHNT and CDR2 YYREEE (reference sequence). Here the CDR3 reads CASSLGSSGANVLTF. DNA of the CDR3: TGTGCCAGCAGCCTGGGGAGCTCTGGGGCCAACGTCCTGACTTTC. The whole variable domain, remainder taken from reference TRBV5-4 and TRBJ2-6, is ETGVTQSPTHLIKTRGQQVTLRCSSQSGHNTVSWYQQALGQGPQFIFQYYREEENGRGNFPPRFSGLQFPNYSSELNVNALELDDSALYLCASSLGSSGANVLTFGAGSRLTVL.

The rearrangement links TRBV19 to TRBJ2-3, with D possibly matching TRBD2 (6 bases). The CDR3 contains 17 residues. Germline lookup yields CDR1 LNHDA and CDR2 SQIVND (reference sequence). V lost 3 bases and J lost 2, with 18 bases in between. This chain's CDR3 is CASSMRVAVIPTDTQYF. The CDR3 bases are TGTGCCAGTAGTATGAGGGTAGCGGTGATTCCCACAGATACGCAGTATTTT.

This clone was seen a single time. V gene TRBV6-5 combines with J gene TRBJ2-3; 7 nucleotides line up with TRBD2. V shed 0 bases and J 1 base; nucleotides not matched to a gene: 4. CDR3 length: 16 residues. Germline CDR1 is MNHEY and CDR2 is SVGAGI. The CDR3 DNA reads TGTGCCAGCAGTTACTCGGTAGCGGGCGGCACAGATACGCAGTATTTT. This codes for CASSYSVAGGTDTQYF.

V usage is TRBV7-9 and J usage is TRBJ2-2; 9 nucleotides agree with TRBD1. CDR3 length equals 18 residues. The germline CDR1 and CDR2 sequences are SEHNR and FQNEAQ (reference sequence). The J segment lost 3 bases and the V segment lost 6 bases, leaving 14 bases of the junction unmatched. CDR3 protein: CASRPGLARQGDTGELFF. DNA of the CDR3: TGTGCCAGCAGGCCGGGCTTGGCGAGACAGGGGGACACCGGGGAGCTGTTTTTT.

This chain links TRBV5-1 with TRBJ2-7; D is perhaps TRBD1 (5 bases). Germline CDR1 reads SGHRS; CDR2 reads YFSETQ. The V gene lost 5 bases and the J gene lost 4 bases, with 13 bases spanning the gap. The CDR3 has 13 residues. The chain's CDR3 is CASSPFGAYEQYF. CDR3 nucleotides: TGCGCCAGCAGTCCGTTTGGGGCGTACGAGCAGTACTTC.

The J gene is TRBJ2-1, the V gene TRBV6-1; 9 bases match TRBD1. The germline gives CDR1 MNHNS, CDR2 SASEGT. V lost 1 base and J lost 6; bases outside the gene matches: 7. The CDR3 has 16 residues. CDR3 protein: CASSEGWGQGSNEQFF. The CDR3 DNA sequence: TGTGCCAGCAGTGAAGGTTGGGGACAGGGCTCCAATGAGCAGTTCTTC.

This clone was observed a handful of times. V is TRBV7-9 and J is TRBJ1-4; 7 positions agree with TRBD1. Germline trimming cut 3 bases from V and 7 bases from J; bases unmatched to any gene: 14. Looked up from germline, CDR1 is SEHNR and CDR2 is FQNEAQ (reference sequence). This CDR3 has 17 amino acids. In nucleotides, the CDR3 is TGTGCCAGCAGCTTCAGGGGGTCGGTTGAGGCTTCTGAAAAACTGTTTTTT. Its translation: CASSFRGSVEASEKLFF. The full variable domain, its missing parts supplied by reference TRBV7-9 and TRBJ1-4, is DTGVSQNPRHKITKRGQNVTFRCDPISEHNRLYWYRQTLGQGPEFLTYFQNEAQLEKSRLLSDRFSAERPKGSFSTLEIQRTEQGDSAMYLCASSFRGSVEASEKLFFGSGTQLSVL.

The chain joins TRBV6-2 or TRBV6-3 to TRBJ2-7; D possibly corresponds to TRBD1 (5 bases). V was shortened by 5 bases and J by 7 bases, with 9 bases between the two germline ends. Germline values: CDR1 MNHEY, CDR2 SVGEGT. The CDR3 loop spans 11 amino acids. CDR3 sequence: CASSQGREQYF. DNA for the CDR3: TGTGCCAGCAGTCAGGGTAGAGAGCAGTACTTC.

The gene calls are TRBV7-9 and TRBJ2-7; the match to TRBD1 covers 9 bases. Germline loops: CDR1 SEHNR, CDR2 FQNEAQ (reference sequence). There are 14 residues in the CDR3. After removal of 3 bases from V and 5 bases from J, the junction contained 5 bases not matched to a gene. The CDR3 DNA reads as TGTGCCAGCAGCTTGGGGACAGGGATCAACGAGCAGTACTTC. This translates into CASSLGTGINEQYF. Full variable domain (remainder filled in from reference TRBV7-9 and TRBJ2-7): DTGVSQNPRHKITKRGQNVTFRCDPISEHNRLYWYRQTLGQGPEFLTYFQNEAQLEKSRLLSDRFSAERPKGSFSTLEIQRTEQGDSAMYLCASSLGTGINEQYFGPGTRLTVT.

The chain uses TRBV19 and TRBJ1-6, with D hard to call. This CDR3 region has 15 residues. With 0 bases removed from V and 7 bases from J, the gap between germline ends came to 10 bases. Germline CDR1 LNHDA, CDR2 SQIVND (reference sequence). The CDR3 DNA follows: TGTGCCAGTAGTATAGATTTTGCAGGCAATTCACCCCTCCACTTT. It is translated as CASSIDFAGNSPLHF.

The genes are TRBV28 and TRBJ2-7; TRBD2 agrees at 10 bases. The CDR3 spans 14 residues. Germline V gene lookup returns CDR1 MDHEN and CDR2 SYDVKM. Losses at the gene ends were 3 bases for V and 4 bases for J; bases not matched to a gene: 3. The chain's CDR3 is CASSFLAGAYEQYF. For the CDR3, the DNA is TGTGCCAGCAGTTTCCTAGCGGGAGCTTACGAGCAGTACTTC.

The chain carries TRBV7-9 and TRBJ1-3; tentative D call: TRBD1 (5 bases). The CDR3 contains 15 residues. Trimming removed 5 bases at V and 0 bases at J, with 11 bases between. Germline V gene lookup returns CDR1 SEHNR and CDR2 FQNEAQ (reference sequence). The CDR3 DNA reads TGTGCCAGCAGCCATGGGGCATACTCTGGAAACACCATATATTTT. Translation gives CASSHGAYSGNTIYF.

This clone has just one count. This chain connects TRBV18 to TRBJ1-6; no reliable D call. Trimming removed 5 bases from V and 8 bases from J, with 16 bases in between. CDR1 and CDR2 from the germline V gene are KGHSH and LQKENI. CDR3 length: 15 amino acids. The chain's CDR3 is CASSGREVRDSPLHF. For the CDR3, the DNA is TGTGCCAGCTCAGGCCGGGAGGTCCGTGATTCACCCCTCCACTTT.

The chain combines TRBV5-4 with TRBJ2-7, with no clear D. CDR1 and CDR2 (germline): SGHNT, YYREEE (reference sequence). The ends were cut back, 4 bases at V and 7 bases at J, with 12 bases in the middle. The CDR3 sequence is 12 residues long. The CDR3 nucleotides read TGTGCCAGCAGCACCCCTCCGGGTGAGCAGTACTTC. This codes for CASSTPPGEQYF.

This sequence joins TRBV7-9 and TRBJ2-3; TRBD2 might be the D (6 bases). Trimming shortened V by 6 bases and J by 4 bases, and 20 bases separated the two germline ends. CDR3 length: 16 residues. The germline gives CDR1 SEHNR, CDR2 FQNEAQ (reference sequence). CDR3 coding DNA: TGTGCCAGCAGACGAACCGGGACTGACACTTCAGATACGCAGTATTTT. Translated: CASRRTGTDTSDTQYF.

The gene calls are TRBV24-1 and TRBJ1-2; possibly TRBD1 for D (6 bases). V shed 4 bases and J shed 2 bases, with 13 bases lying between them. The CDR3 is 15 amino acids. Germline assignment: CDR1 KGHDR and CDR2 SFDVKD. This chain's CDR3 is CATSDSTTGNYGYTF. CDR3 nucleotide sequence: TGTGCCACCAGTGACTCAACGACAGGCAACTATGGCTACACCTTC.

In this sample, this clone turned up a few times. The V call is TRBV19, the J call TRBJ2-6; D not certain. The ends were cut back, 8 bases at V and 0 bases at J, with 17 bases in the middle. Germline loops: CDR1 LNHDA, CDR2 SQIVND (reference sequence). This CDR3 is 17 amino acids long. CDR3 nucleotides: TGTGCCAGTCAGCCGTTGGAGCTTTCCTCTGGGGCCAACGTCCTGACTTTC. Translating it yields CASQPLELSSGANVLTF. The variable domain in full, with the rest retrieved from reference TRBV19 and TRBJ2-6, is DGGITQSPKYLFRKEGQNVTLSCEQNLNHDAMYWYRQDPGQGLRLIYYSQIVNDFQKGDIAEGYSVSREKKESFPLTVTSAQKNPTAFYLCASQPLELSSGANVLTFGAGSRLTVL.

The genes are TRBV5-1 and TRBJ2-3, with D maybe TRBD1 (5 bases). CDR1 and CDR2 from the germline V gene are SGHRS and YFSETQ. This CDR3 has 15 amino acids. Trimming shortened V by 5 bases and J by 0 bases, and 13 bases separated the two germline ends. CDR3 bases: TGCGCCAGCAGTTCAGGGATACCTAGCACAGATACGCAGTATTTT. This encodes CASSSGIPSTDTQYF.

The V gene is TRBV5-4, the J gene TRBJ1-6, with 12 bases identical to TRBD1. The trim removed 1 base at V and 7 bases at J, leaving 3 bases unmatched. The CDR3 covers 16 residues. CDR1 and CDR2 from the germline V gene are SGHNT and YYREEE (reference sequence). The CDR3 loop reads CASSLWDRGPNSPLHF. Here the CDR3 DNA reads TGTGCCAGCAGCTTGTGGGACAGGGGGCCAAATTCACCCCTCCACTTT.

This clone occurred a few times. The J gene is TRBJ1-5, the V gene TRBV27; D is undetermined. The CDR3 runs to 18 residues. CDR1 MNHEY and CDR2 SMNVEV come from the germline V gene (reference sequence). Trimming pared 1 base from V and 0 bases from J, leaving 16 bases between. The DNA of the CDR3 is TGTGCCAGCAGTTTATTCGGGAACCTCGGCGATAGCAATCAGCCCCAGCATTTT. Protein sequence: CASSLFGNLGDSNQPQHF.

This clone was seen only a few times. The chain combines TRBV14 with TRBJ2-3, with TRBD2 matching over 9 bases. With V trimmed by 0 bases and J by 2 bases, 6 bases remained unmatched. There are 17 residues in the CDR3. From germline, CDR1 is SGHDN and CDR2 FVKESK. The CDR3 DNA reads TGTGCCAGCAGCCAAGATTTAGCGGGAGCATCCACAGATACGCAGTATTTT. This sequence encodes CASSQDLAGASTDTQYF.

The table lists this clone with a count of one. This chain uses TRBV27 with TRBJ2-7; 13 bases line up with TRBD2. This CDR3 comprises 15 residues. The germline CDR1 and CDR2 sequences are MNHEY and SMNVEV (reference sequence). The ends lost 4 bases at V and 6 bases at J; junction bases unmatched: 6. In DNA form, the CDR3 reads TGTGCCAGCAGTTCCACTAGCGGGAGGGCCATCGAGCAGTACTTC. As protein: CASSSTSGRAIEQYF.

This clone has just a few counts. V is TRBV7-8 and J is TRBJ1-2, with a weak D call TRBD1 (5 bases). CDR3 size: 13 residues. CDR1 and CDR2 from the germline V gene are SGHVS and FQNEAQ. V was cut by 2 bases and J by 5 bases, with 9 bases left in between. For the CDR3, the DNA is TGTGCCAGCAGCTTACGGGGGGAATATGGCTACACCTTC. This sequence encodes CASSLRGEYGYTF.

The chain joins TRBV15 to TRBJ2-3; D might be TRBD2 (6 bases). CDR1 and CDR2 (germline): LNHNV, YYDKDF (reference sequence). With 0 bases removed from V and 0 bases from J, the gap between germline ends came to 10 bases. CDR3 length: 16 amino acids. The CDR3 spells CATSRDTRGSTDTQYF. The DNA of the CDR3 is TGTGCCACCAGCAGAGATACGCGGGGTAGCACAGATACGCAGTATTTT. Combining the CDR3 with reference TRBV15 and TRBJ2-3 gives the whole variable domain DAMVIQNPRYQVTQFGKPVTLSCSQTLNHNVMYWYQQKSSQAPKLLFHYYDKDFNNEADTPDNFQSRRPNTSFCFLDIRSPGLGDTAMYLCATSRDTRGSTDTQYFGPGTRLTVL.

The chain couples TRBV6-2 or TRBV6-3 to TRBJ1-1; D is unresolved. V gave up 1 base and J gave up 7 bases, with 10 bases separating them. In germline, CDR1 is MNHEY, CDR2 SVGEGT. This CDR3 has 13 residues. CDR3 residues: CASSYYTNREAFF. CDR3 sequence (DNA): TGTGCCAGCAGTTACTATACTAACCGTGAAGCTTTCTTT.

CDR3 nucleotides: TGTGCCAGCAGCCCGGGACAGTCTCTTAATAATTCACCCCTCCACTTT. It encodes CASSPGQSLNNSPLHF. The chain combines TRBV7-6 with TRBJ1-6; 7 nucleotides align to TRBD1. Germline V gene lookup returns CDR1 SGHVS and CDR2 FNYEAQ. The CDR3 has 16 amino acids. J lost 5 bases, V lost 5 bases, and 9 bases had no gene match.